A single T cell receptor (beta chain) is shown here with its context. Antigen unknown. Each CDR3 protein is one row after TCRdb ran MiXCR on the multiplex PCR reads. This table has fewer than 300,000 distinct CDR3 sequences, about 32% appearing once. Germline lookup yields CDR1 SEHNR and CDR2 FQNEAQ (reference sequence). V was trimmed by 5 bases and J by 5 bases, leaving 15 bases between them. There are 14 residues in the CDR3. These data belong to a study of breast tumors, draining lymph nodes, adjacent tissues. Study-level results: Tumors had less TCR diversity than lymph nodes, more than nontumor tissue.

The lymph nodes were axillary draining lymph nodes from breast cancer patients. This sequence joins TRBV7-9 and TRBJ2-5, with D maybe TRBD2 (6 bases). The receptor was derived from a female donor with breast cancer. Some clones in this sample may be carry-over from other donors' samples. Material: axillary lymph node tissue. This CDR3 reads CASSIRGGVETQYF. The CDR3 DNA is TGTGCCAGCAGCATACGAGGAGGGGTGGAGACCCAGTACTTC.